One sample yielded the 17 T cell receptor beta chains listed below, sequenced in a study of T cells after yellow fever vaccination. Via MiXCR, TCRdb re-called the 5' RACE reads, giving one row per CDR3 protein. The table includes about 58,000 distinct CDR3 sequences, 5.7% detected once. Sequences were derived from PBMCs, either bulk or a sorted T-cell subset (CD4+, CD8+, memory, or dextramer-sorted; not recorded which), sampled on the day of the yellow fever booster vaccination. Every receptor here comes from a man between 18 and 29 years old who received the YFV17D yellow fever vaccine.

This clonotype was detected only a few times. The V gene is TRBV3-1, the J gene TRBJ1-2; D gene ambiguous. The CDR3 runs to 14 residues. V was shortened by 1 base and J by 4 bases, with 10 bases between the two germline ends. The germline V gene encodes CDR1 LGHDT and CDR2 YNNKEL (reference sequence). The CDR3 DNA reads TGTGCCAGCAGCCAAGGTCCGGGCCCCTATGGCTACACCTTC. Translating gives CASSQGPGPYGYTF. The full variable domain, completed using reference TRBV3-1 and TRBJ1-2, is DTAVSQTPKYLVTQMGNDKSIKCEQNLGHDTMYWYKQDSKKFLKIMFSYNNKELIINETVPNRFSPKSPDKAHLNLHINSLELGDSAVYFCASSQGPGPYGYTFGSGTRLTVV.

This clonotype appeared many times. The rearrangement joins TRBV4-2 to TRBJ2-3; 9 bases align to TRBD1. The CDR3 spans 16 residues. The V and J ends lost 1 base and 8 bases, in that order; junction bases with no gene match: 10. Germline CDR1 reads LGHNA; CDR2 reads YNFKEQ. The CDR3 nucleotides are TGTGCCAGCAGCCAAGCCCCCGGACAGGGGCCCATTACGCAGTATTTT. Residues: CASSQAPGQGPITQYF.

Ten or more counts support this clonotype. This chain uses TRBV5-1 with TRBJ2-5; D could derive from TRBD1 or TRBD2 (6 bases each). Per germline, CDR1 SGHRS and CDR2 YFSETQ. The V end was cut by 4 bases, the J end by 4 bases, with 14 bases between. The CDR3 loop spans 14 amino acids. The CDR3, as DNA: TGCGCCAGCAGCGGCGAACAGGGAGGAGAGACCCAGTACTTC. Residues: CASSGEQGGETQYF.

The chain is built from TRBV5-6 and TRBJ2-2; D gene unclear. V was clipped by 0 bases and J by 0 bases, with 6 bases between them. CDR1 SGHDT and CDR2 YYEEEE come from the germline V gene. The CDR3 extends over 15 amino acids. Written as DNA, the CDR3 is TGTGCCAGCAGCTTGGCCACGACGAACACCGGGGAGCTGTTTTTT. Protein sequence: CASSLATTNTGELFF. Looking up the rest from reference TRBV5-6 and TRBJ2-2 gives the full variable domain: DAGVTQSPTHLIKTRGQQVTLRCSPKSGHDTVSWYQQALGQGPQFIFQYYEEEERQRGNFPDRFSGHQFPNYSSELNVNALLLGDSALYLCASSLATTNTGELFFGEGSRLTVL.

This clonotype was recorded many times. J is TRBJ2-2 and V is TRBV24-1; 7 bases match TRBD1. CDR3 length equals 15 residues. From germline, CDR1 is KGHDR and CDR2 SFDVKD. The V gene end was trimmed by 2 bases and the J gene end by 5 bases; junction bases not matched to a gene: 4. CDR3 nucleotide sequence: TGTGCCACCAGTGATTGGGACAGTAGAACCGGGGAGCTGTTTTTT. As protein: CATSDWDSRTGELFF.

At least ten counts were recorded for this clonotype. This chain joins TRBV20-1 and TRBJ1-2; a possible D gene is TRBD1 (6 bases). V was trimmed by 5 bases and J by 4 bases, leaving 14 bases between them. The CDR3 spans 13 residues. Germline V lookup: CDR1 DFQATT, CDR2 SNEGSKA (reference sequence). The CDR3 protein is CSAPYRERYGYTF. CDR3 nucleotides: TGCAGTGCTCCCTACAGGGAGCGCTATGGCTACACCTTC.

This clonotype came up many times. This chain connects TRBV7-2 to TRBJ2-3, with TRBD1 as a possible D gene (6 bases). Germline values: CDR1 SGHTA, CDR2 FQGNSA. This CDR3 contains 19 residues. V shed 2 bases and J shed 0 bases, with 21 bases lying between them. CDR3 sequence: CASSLSGQGRRTSTDTQYF. The CDR3 DNA is TGTGCCAGCAGCTTATCTGGCCAGGGGAGAAGGACGAGCACAGATACGCAGTATTTT.

This clonotype was counted many times. This chain links TRBV13 with TRBJ1-1; 8 nucleotides line up with TRBD1. V lost 5 bases to trimming and J lost 11 bases; unmatched junction nucleotides: 10. The CDR3 is 13 residues long. From germline, CDR1 is PRHDT and CDR2 FYEKMQ (reference sequence). The CDR3 nucleotides are TGTGCCAGCAGCCTGACAGGGGTTCTGGGGGCTTTCTTT. It yields the protein CASSLTGVLGAFF.

This clonotype was counted only a few times. This chain connects TRBV27 to TRBJ1-5; 8 nucleotides agree with TRBD1. V shed 4 bases, J shed 5 bases, and the junction held 13 bases outside the gene matches. The germline V gene has CDR1 MNHEY and CDR2 SMNVEV (reference sequence). There are 17 residues in the CDR3. The DNA for the CDR3 is TGTGCCAGCAGTTCAGGGACAGGACGGGTTTGGGATCAGCCCCAGCATTTT. It translates to CASSSGTGRVWDQPQHF.

The rearrangement joins TRBV7-8 to TRBJ2-1; the D gene is possibly TRBD2 (6 bases). Per the germline V gene, CDR1 is SGHVS and CDR2 is FQNEAQ. V gave up 8 bases and J gave up 8 bases, with 16 bases separating them. The length of the CDR3 is 13 residues. This CDR3 reads CASRAGGGDEQFF. As DNA, the CDR3 is TGTGCCAGCCGGGCCGGGGGAGGCGATGAGCAGTTCTTC.

At least ten counts were recorded for this clonotype. This chain uses TRBV4-1 with TRBJ2-5; D unclear. The CDR3 spans 16 residues. Trimming shortened V by 0 bases and J by 2 bases, and 13 bases separated the two germline ends. Germline values: CDR1 MGHRA, CDR2 YSYEKL. The CDR3 DNA reads TGCGCCAGCAGCCAAGATCCGACCAGCGAGCAAGAGACCCAGTACTTC. This gives the protein CASSQDPTSEQETQYF.

In this sample, this clonotype turned up many times. The chain recombines TRBV4-3 with TRBJ2-1; TRBD1 is a possible D gene (5 bases). Trimming pared 0 bases from V and 7 bases from J, leaving 13 bases between. The CDR3 spans 15 residues. Per the germline V gene, CDR1 is LGHNA and CDR2 is YSLEER. This chain's CDR3 is CASSQDIRVKNEQFF. DNA of the CDR3: TGCGCCAGCAGCCAAGACATCAGGGTGAAAAATGAGCAGTTCTTC.

This clonotype has only a few counts. This chain links TRBV19 with TRBJ2-7; 9 positions agree with TRBD1. CDR3 length equals 15 residues. Germline-derived CDR1 and CDR2 are LNHDA and SQIVND (reference sequence). V dropped 5 bases and J dropped 0; count of bases not matched to a gene: 5. The CDR3, as DNA: TGTGCCAGTAGTGCCGGGACAGGGTCCTCCTACGAGCAGTACGTC. The encoded protein is CASSAGTGSSYEQYV.

This clonotype was seen a few times. The chain joins TRBV6-6 to TRBJ2-5, with TRBD2 matching 13 bases. With V trimmed by 2 bases and J by 4 bases, 4 bases remained unmatched. The CDR3 length is 16 residues. CDR1 is MNHNY, CDR2 SVGAGI, per germline (reference sequence). The CDR3 reads CASSYGTSGAAETQYF. In DNA form, the CDR3 reads TGTGCCAGCAGTTACGGGACTAGCGGGGCGGCAGAGACCCAGTACTTC.

The rearrangement links TRBV7-3 to TRBJ2-6; no clear D gene. Looked up from germline, CDR1 is SGHTA and CDR2 is FQGTGA. The CDR3 is 17 residues long. The V gene lost 3 bases and the J gene lost 0 bases, with 12 bases spanning the gap. CDR3 sequence reads: CASSFEPPYSGANVLTF. The CDR3 DNA reads as TGTGCCAGCAGCTTTGAGCCGCCGTACTCTGGGGCCAACGTCCTGACTTTC.

This clonotype was observed at least ten times. This chain uses TRBV7-9 with TRBJ2-7, with TRBD2 as a possible D gene (7 bases). V gave up 1 base and J gave up 0 bases, with 10 bases separating them. Germline V gene sequence: CDR1 SEHNR, CDR2 FQNEAQ (reference sequence). CDR3 length: 15 residues. CDR3 sequence reads: CASSLGGGSSYEQYV. For the CDR3, the DNA is TGTGCCAGCAGCTTAGGCGGGGGCAGCTCCTACGAGCAGTACGTC.

This clonotype was picked up many times. The rearrangement joins TRBV27 to TRBJ2-3, with D unresolved. The CDR3 spans 14 residues. The germline V and J ends were trimmed by 2 bases and 4 bases, with 10 bases remaining between them. Germline-derived CDR1 and CDR2 are MNHEY and SMNVEV (reference sequence). Written as DNA, the CDR3 is TGTGCCAGCAGTTTAAGGATTGGGGCAGATACGCAGTATTTT. Translation: CASSLRIGADTQYF.